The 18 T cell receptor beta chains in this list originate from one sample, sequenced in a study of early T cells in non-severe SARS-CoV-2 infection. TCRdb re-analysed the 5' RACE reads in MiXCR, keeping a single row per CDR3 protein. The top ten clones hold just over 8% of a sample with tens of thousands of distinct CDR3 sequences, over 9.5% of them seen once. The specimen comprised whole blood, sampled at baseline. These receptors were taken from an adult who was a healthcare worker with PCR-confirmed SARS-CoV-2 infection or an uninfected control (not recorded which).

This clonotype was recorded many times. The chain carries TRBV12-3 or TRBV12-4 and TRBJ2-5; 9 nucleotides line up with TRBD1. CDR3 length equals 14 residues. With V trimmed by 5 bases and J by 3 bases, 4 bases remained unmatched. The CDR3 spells CASSPRTGEETQYF. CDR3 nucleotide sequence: TGTGCCAGCAGTCCCCGGACAGGGGAAGAGACCCAGTACTTC.

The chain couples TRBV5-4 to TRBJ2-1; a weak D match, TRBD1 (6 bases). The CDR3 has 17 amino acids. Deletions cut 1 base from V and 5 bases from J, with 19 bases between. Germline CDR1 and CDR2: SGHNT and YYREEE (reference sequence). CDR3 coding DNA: TGTGCCAGCAGCTTGTTTCTGGGGGCTCGGCGTAACAATGAGCAGTTCTTC. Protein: CASSLFLGARRNNEQFF.

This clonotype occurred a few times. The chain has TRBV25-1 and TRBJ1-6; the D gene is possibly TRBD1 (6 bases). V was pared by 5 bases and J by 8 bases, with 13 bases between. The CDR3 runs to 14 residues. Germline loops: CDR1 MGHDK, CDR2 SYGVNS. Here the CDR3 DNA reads TGTGCCAGCAGTCGAACAGGGACTTATTCACCCCTCCACTTT. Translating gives CASSRTGTYSPLHF.

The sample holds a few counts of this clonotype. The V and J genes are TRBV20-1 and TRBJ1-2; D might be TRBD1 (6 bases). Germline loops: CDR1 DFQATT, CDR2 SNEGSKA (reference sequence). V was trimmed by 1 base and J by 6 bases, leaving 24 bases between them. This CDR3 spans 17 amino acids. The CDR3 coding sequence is TGCAGTGCTAGAGTCAAAGGGGGACGGGGTGTATTGGATGGCTACACCTTC. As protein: CSARVKGGRGVLDGYTF.

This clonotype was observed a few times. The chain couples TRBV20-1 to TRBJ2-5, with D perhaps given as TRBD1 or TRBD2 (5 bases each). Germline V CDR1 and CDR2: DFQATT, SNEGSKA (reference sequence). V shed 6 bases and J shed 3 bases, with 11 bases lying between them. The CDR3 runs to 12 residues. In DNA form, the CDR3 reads TGCAGTGCCACGCTGGGGGAAGAGACCCAGTACTTC. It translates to CSATLGEETQYF.

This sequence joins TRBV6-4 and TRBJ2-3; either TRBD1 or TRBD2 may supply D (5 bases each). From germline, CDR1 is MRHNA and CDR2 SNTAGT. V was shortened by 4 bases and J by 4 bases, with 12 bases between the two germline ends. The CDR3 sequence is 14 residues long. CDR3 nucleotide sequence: TGTGCCAGCAGTGGAGGGGAGATGTCAGATACGCAGTATTTT. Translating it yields CASSGGEMSDTQYF.

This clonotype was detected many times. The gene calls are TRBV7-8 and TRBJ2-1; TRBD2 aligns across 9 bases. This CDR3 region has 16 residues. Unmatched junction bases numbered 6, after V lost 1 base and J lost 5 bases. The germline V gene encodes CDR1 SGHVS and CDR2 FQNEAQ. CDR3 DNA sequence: TGTGCCAGCAGCTTAGTGTTAGTAGCGGGAGACAATGAGCAGTTCTTC. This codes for CASSLVLVAGDNEQFF.

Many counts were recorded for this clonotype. CDR3 sequence (DNA): TGTGCCAGTAGTTGGACGAATCAGCCCCAGCATTTT. Translating gives CASSWTNQPQHF. The chain carries TRBV19 and TRBJ1-5; D unresolved. Trimming stripped 5 bases from V and 4 bases from J, with 6 bases between. Looked up from germline, CDR1 is LNHDA and CDR2 is SQIVND (reference sequence). CDR3 length: 12 residues.

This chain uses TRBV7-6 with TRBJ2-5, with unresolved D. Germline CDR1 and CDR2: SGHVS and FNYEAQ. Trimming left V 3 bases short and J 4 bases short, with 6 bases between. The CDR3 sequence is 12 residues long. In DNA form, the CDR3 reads TGTGCCAGCAGCTTTGACCGAGAGACCCAGTACTTC. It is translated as CASSFDRETQYF.

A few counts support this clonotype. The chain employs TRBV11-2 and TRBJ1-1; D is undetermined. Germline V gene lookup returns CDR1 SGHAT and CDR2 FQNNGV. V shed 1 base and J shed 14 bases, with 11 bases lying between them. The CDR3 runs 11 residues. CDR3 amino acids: CASSLGPALFF. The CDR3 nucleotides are TGTGCCAGCAGCTTAGGTCCGGCCCTCTTCTTT.

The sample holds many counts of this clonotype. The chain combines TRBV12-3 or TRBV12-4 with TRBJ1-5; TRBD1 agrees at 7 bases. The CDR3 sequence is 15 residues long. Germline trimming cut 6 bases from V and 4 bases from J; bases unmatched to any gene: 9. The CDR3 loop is CASRATGSPNQPQHF. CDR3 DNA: TGTGCCAGCAGGGCGACAGGGTCCCCGAATCAGCCCCAGCATTTT.

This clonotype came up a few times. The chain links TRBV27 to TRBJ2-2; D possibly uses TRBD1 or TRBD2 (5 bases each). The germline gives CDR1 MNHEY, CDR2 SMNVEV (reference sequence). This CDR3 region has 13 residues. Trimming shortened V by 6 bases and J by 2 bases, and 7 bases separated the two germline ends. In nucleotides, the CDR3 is TGTGCCAGCAGGGGACCTAACACCGGGGAGCTGTTTTTT. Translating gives CASRGPNTGELFF.

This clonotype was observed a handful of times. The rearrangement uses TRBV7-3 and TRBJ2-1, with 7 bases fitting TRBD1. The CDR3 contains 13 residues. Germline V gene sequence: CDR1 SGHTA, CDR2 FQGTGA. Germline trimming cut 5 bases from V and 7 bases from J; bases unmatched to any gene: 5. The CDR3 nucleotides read TGTGCCAGCAGCCCCGGGACAGCGAATGAGCAGTTCTTC. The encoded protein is CASSPGTANEQFF.

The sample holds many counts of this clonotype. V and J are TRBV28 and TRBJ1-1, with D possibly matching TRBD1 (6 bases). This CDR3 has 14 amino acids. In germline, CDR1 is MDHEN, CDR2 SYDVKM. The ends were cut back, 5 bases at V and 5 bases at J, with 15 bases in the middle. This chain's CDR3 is CASSLQGGKTEAFF. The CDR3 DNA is TGTGCCAGCAGTCTACAGGGTGGGAAGACTGAAGCTTTCTTT.

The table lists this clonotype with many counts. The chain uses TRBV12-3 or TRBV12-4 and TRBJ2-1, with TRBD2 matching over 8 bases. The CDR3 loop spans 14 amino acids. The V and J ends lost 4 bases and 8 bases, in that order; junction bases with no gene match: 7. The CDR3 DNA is TGTGCCAGCAGTTCTAGCGGGTTCCATGATGAGCAGTTCTTC. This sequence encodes CASSSSGFHDEQFF.

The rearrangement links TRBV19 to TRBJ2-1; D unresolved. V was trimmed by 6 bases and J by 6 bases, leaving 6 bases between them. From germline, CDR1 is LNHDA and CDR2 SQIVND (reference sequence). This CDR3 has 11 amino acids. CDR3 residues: CASSLSNEQFF. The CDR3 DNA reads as TGTGCCAGTAGCCTGAGCAATGAGCAGTTCTTC.

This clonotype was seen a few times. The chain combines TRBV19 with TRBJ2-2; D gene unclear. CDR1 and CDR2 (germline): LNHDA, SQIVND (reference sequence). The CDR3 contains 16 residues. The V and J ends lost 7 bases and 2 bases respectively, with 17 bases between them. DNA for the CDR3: TGTGCCAGTATAAACGCTTTAGGGTTCAACACCGGGGAGCTGTTTTTT. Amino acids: CASINALGFNTGELFF.

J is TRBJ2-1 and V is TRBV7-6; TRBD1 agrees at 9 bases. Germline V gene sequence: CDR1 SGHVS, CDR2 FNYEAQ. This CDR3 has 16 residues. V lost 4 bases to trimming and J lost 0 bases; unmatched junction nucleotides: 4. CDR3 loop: CASSSGQGYSYNEQFF. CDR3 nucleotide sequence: TGTGCCAGCAGCTCAGGACAGGGGTACTCCTACAATGAGCAGTTCTTC.